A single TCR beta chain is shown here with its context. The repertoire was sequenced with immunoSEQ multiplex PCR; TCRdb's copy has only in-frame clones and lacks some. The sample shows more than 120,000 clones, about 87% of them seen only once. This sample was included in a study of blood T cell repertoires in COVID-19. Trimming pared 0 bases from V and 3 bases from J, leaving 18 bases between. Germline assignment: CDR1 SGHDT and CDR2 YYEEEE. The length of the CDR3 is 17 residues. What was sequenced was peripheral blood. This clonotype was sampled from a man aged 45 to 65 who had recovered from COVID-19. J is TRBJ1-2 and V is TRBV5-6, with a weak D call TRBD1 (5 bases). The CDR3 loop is CASSLATNLDSHYGYTF. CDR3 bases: TGTGCCAGCAGCTTGGCCACTAACCTCGACAGCCACTATGGCTACACCTTC.